This TCR beta chain is drawn from a study of OX40 agonist ivuxolimab in advanced cancers. Study in general: Mean age around 64 years, range 23 to 79; about 81% male. Therapy given before enrollment (anti-PD-1, anti-PD-L1 or anti-CTLA-4) was allowed, and over 35% had some.

Findings of the study overall: Fewer expanded clones were found on average in CD4+ than in CD8+ T cells.

V lost 4 bases and J 4 bases, leaving 15 bases between the germline ends. This CDR3 contains 15 residues. Germline values: CDR1 LNHDA, CDR2 SQIVND (reference sequence). The table came from immunoSEQ multiplex PCR; TCRdb's copy has only in-frame clones and leaves some out. The sample yields around 75,000 clones, roughly 80% seen once. Note on this clone: Its antigen remains unknown.

If patients had autoimmune disease history or systemic immunosuppression, they were excluded. The material sequenced was CD4+ or CD8+ T cells sorted from blood, taken in a trial of the OX40 agonist ivuxolimab. The chain carries TRBV19 and TRBJ2-3; possible D gene TRBD2, 6 bases. This TCR was sampled from an adult with an advanced solid tumor such as melanoma, head and neck, liver or kidney cancer. This chain's CDR3 is CASSKAGSQADTQYF. CDR3 DNA: TGTGCCAGTAGTAAGGCGGGGTCGCAAGCAGATACGCAGTATTTT.